This T cell receptor (beta chain) was captured by sequencing in a study of cytomegalovirus exposure and HLA in healthy donors. General study findings and limits: The authors enumerated 164 TCR beta chains as linked to cytomegalovirus. Most of the TCR beta V segments (in an earlier analysis) were productive either about 87% or about 30% of the time. In a later analysis, a missense DCLRE1C variant was linked to TCR beta V- and J-gene trimming.

Of note for this clone: Its cognate antigen is unknown.

The primer mix had 60 Vbeta and 13 Jbeta primers. TCRdb's table, derived via immunoSEQ multiplex PCR, lists solely in-frame clones and lacks some. The sample yields 150,000 to 200,000 clones, roughly 70% seen once. Germline V CDR1 and CDR2: MNHNS, SASEGT. The trim removed 0 bases at V and 8 bases at J, leaving 9 bases unmatched. The CDR3 contains 15 residues. This TCR was sampled from a girl between 5 and 17 years old in good health and CMV-seronegative. The rearrangement joins TRBV6-1 to TRBJ2-7, with 8 bases lining up with TRBD1. The specimen sequenced was PBMCs. The CDR3: CASSEARGTGLQQYF. Here the CDR3 DNA reads TGTGCCAGCAGTGAAGCACGCGGGACAGGACTGCAGCAGTACTTC.